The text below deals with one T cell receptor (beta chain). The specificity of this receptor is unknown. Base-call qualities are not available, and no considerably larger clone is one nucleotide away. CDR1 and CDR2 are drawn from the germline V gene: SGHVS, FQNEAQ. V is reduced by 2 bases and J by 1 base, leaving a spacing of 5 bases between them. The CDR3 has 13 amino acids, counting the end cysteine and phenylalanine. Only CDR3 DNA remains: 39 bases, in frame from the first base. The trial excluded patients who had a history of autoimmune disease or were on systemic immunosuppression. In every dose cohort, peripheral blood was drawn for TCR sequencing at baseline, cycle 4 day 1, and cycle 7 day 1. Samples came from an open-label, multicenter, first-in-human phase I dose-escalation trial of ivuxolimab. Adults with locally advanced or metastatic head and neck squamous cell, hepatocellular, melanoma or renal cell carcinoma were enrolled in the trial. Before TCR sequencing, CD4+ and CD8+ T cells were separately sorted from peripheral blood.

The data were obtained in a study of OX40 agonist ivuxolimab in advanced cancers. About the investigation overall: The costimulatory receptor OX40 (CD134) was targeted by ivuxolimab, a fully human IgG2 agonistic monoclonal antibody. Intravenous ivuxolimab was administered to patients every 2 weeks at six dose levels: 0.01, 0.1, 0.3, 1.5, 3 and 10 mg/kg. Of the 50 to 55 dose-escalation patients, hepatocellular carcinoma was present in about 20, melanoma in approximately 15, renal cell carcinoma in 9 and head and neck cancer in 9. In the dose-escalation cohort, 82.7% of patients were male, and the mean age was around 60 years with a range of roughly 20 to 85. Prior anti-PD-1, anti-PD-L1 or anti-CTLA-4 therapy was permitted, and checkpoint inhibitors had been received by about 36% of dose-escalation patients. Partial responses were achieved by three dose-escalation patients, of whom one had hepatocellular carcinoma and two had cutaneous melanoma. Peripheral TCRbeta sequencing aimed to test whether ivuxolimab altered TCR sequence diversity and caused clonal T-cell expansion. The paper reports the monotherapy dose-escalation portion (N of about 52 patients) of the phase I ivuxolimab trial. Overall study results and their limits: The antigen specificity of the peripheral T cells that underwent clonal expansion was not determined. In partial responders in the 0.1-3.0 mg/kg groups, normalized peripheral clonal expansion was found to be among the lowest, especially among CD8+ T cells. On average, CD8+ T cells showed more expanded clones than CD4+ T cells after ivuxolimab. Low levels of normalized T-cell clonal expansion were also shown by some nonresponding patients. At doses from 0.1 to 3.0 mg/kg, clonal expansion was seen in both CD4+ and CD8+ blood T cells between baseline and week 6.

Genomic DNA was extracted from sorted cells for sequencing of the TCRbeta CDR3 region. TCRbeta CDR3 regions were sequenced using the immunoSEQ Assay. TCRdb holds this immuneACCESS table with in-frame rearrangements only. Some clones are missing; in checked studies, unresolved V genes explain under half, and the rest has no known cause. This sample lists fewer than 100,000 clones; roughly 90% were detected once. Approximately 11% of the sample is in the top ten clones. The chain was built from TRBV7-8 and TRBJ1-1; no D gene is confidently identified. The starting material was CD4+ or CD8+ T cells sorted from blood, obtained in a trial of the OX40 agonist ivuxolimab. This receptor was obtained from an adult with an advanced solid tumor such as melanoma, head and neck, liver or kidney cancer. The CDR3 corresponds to CASSLNSNTEAFF. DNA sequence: TGTGCCAGCAGCTTAAACTCGAACACTGAAGCTTTCTTT.